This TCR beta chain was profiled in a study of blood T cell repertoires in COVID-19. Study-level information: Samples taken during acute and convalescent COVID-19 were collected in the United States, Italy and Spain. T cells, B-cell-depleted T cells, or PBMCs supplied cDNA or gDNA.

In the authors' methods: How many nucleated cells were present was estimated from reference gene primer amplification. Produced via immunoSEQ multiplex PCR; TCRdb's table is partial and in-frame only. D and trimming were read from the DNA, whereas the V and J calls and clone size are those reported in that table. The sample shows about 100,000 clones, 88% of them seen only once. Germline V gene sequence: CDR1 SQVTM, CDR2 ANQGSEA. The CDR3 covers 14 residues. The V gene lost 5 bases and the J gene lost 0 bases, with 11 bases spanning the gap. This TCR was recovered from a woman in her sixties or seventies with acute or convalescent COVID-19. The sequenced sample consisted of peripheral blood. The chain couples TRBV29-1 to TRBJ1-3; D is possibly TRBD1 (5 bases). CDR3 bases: TGCAGCGTTTTTACAGGAGACTCTGGAAACACCATATATTTT. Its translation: CSVFTGDSGNTIYF.